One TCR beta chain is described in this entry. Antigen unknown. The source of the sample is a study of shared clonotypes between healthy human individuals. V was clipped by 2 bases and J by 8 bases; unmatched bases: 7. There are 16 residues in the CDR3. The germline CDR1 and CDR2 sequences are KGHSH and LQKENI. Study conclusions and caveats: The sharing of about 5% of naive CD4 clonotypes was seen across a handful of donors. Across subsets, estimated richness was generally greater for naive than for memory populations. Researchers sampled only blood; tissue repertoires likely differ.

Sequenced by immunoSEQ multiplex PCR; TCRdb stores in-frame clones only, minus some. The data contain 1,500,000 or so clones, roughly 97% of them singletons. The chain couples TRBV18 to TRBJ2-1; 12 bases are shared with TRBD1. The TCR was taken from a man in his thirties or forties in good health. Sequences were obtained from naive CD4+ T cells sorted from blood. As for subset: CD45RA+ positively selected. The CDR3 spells CASSPLGTGGADEQFF. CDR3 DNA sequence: TGTGCCAGCTCACCATTGGGGACAGGGGGCGCGGATGAGCAGTTCTTC.